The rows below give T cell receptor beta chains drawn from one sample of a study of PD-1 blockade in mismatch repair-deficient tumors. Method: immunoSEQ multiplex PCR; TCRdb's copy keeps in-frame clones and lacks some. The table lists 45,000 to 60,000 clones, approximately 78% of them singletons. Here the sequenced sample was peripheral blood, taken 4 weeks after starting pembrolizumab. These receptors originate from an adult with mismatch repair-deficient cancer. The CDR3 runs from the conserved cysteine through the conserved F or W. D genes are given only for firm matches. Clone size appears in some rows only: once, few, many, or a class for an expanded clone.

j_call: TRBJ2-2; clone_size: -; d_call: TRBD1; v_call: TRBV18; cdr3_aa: CASSPPAGTGGSGELFF; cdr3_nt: TGTGCCAGCTCACCACCGGCCGGGACAGGGGGCTCCGGGGAGCTGTTTTTT
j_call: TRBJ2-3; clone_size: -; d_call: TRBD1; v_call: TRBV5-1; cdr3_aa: CASSLEGTGVTDTQYF; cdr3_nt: TGCGCCAGCAGCTTGGAGGGGACAGGGGTTACAGATACGCAGTATTTT
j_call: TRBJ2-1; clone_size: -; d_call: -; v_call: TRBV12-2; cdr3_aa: CASRLPPPGRGNEQFF; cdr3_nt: TGTGCAAGTCGCTTACCGCCTCCGGGTAGAGGCAATGAGCAGTTCTTC
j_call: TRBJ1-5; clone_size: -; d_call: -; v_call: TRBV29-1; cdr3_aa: CSVALPGGGRNQPQHF; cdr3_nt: TGCAGCGTCGCTCTCCCGGGTGGGGGTCGAAATCAGCCCCAGCATTTT
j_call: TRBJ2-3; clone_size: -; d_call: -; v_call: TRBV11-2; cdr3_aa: CASSPGGRGKVHTQYF; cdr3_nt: TGTGCCAGCAGCCCTGGTGGTCGGGGGAAGGTACATACGCAGTATTTT
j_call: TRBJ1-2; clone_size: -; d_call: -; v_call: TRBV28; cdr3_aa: CASSFATGGYTF; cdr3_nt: TGTGCCAGCAGTTTTGCGACCGGTGGCTACACCTTC
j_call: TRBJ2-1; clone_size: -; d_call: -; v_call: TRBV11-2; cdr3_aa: CASRGNEQFF; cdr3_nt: TGTGCCAGCAGGGGAAATGAGCAGTTCTTC
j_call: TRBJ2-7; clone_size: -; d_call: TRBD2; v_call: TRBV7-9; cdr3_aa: CASSSPRLAGDYEQYF; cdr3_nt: TGTGCCAGCAGCTCCCCCCGACTAGCGGGAGACTACGAGCAGTACTTC
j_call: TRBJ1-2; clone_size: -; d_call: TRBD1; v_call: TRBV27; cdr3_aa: CASRSTGTGISYTF; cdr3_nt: TGTGCCAGCAGGTCCACCGGGACAGGGATTAGCTACACCTTC
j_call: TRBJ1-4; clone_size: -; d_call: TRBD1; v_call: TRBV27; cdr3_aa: CASSFSSGQGRDEKLFF; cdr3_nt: TGTGCCAGCAGTTTTTCCTCGGGACAGGGTCGCGATGAAAAACTGTTTTTT
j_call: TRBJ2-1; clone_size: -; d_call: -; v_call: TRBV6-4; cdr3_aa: CASSVGTNNEQFF; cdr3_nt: TGTGCCAGCAGTGTTGGCACCAACAATGAGCAGTTCTTC
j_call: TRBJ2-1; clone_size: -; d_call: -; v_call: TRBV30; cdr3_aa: CAWSAGRENEQFF; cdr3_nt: TGTGCCTGGAGTGCCGGCAGGGAAAATGAGCAGTTCTTC
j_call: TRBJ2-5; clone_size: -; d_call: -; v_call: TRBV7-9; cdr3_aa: CASSLETGGREETQYF; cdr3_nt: TGTGCCAGCAGCTTAGAAACGGGCGGTCGGGAGGAGACCCAGTACTTC
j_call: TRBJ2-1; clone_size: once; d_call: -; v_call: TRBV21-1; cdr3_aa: CASSNGDGSYNEQFF; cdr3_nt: TGTGCCAGCAGCAACGGGGACGGCTCCTACAATGAGCAGTTCTTC
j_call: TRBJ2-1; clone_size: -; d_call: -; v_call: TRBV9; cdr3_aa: CASSPTGSGSYNEQFF; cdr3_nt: TGTGCCAGCAGCCCTACGGGCAGCGGTTCCTACAATGAGCAGTTCTTC
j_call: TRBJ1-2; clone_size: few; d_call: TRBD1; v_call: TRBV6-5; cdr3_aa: CASSTDRAGRSGYTF; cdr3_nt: TGTGCCAGCAGTACCGACAGGGCAGGGAGGTCTGGCTACACCTTC
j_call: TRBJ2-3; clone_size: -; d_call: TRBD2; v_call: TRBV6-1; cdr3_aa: CASSKTGLADTQYF; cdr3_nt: TGTGCCAGCAGTAAAACGGGACTAGCAGATACGCAGTATTTT
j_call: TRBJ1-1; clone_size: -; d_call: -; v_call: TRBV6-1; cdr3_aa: CATLPFEGSFPEAFF; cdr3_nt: TGTGCCACCTTGCCATTTGAAGGGTCGTTCCCTGAAGCTTTCTTT
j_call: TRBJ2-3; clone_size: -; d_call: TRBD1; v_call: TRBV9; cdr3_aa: CASSAPGTGEADTQYF; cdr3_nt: TGTGCCAGCAGCGCCCCCGGGACAGGGGAGGCAGATACGCAGTATTTT
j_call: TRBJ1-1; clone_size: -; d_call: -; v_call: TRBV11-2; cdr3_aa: CASRVQGNAEAFF; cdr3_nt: TGTGCCAGCAGAGTACAGGGAAATGCTGAAGCTTTCTTT
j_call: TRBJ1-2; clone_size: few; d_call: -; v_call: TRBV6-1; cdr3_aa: CASNRGTGYTF; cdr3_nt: TGTGCCAGCAACCGGGGGACCGGCTACACCTTC
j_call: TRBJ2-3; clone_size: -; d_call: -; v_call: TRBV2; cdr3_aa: CASSAMARTDTQYF; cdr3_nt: TGTGCCAGCAGCGCAATGGCTCGCACAGATACGCAGTATTTT
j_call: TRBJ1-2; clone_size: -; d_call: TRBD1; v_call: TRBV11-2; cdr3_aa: CASSGRQGVGGYTF; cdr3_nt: TGTGCCAGCAGCGGCCGACAGGGGGTTGGTGGCTACACCTTC
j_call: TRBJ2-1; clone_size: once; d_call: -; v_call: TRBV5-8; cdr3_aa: CASSFGLENEQFF; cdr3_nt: TGTGCCAGCAGCTTTGGACTGGAAAATGAGCAGTTCTTC
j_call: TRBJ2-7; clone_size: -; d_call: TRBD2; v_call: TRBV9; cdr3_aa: CASSGTSGDYEQYF; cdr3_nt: TGTGCCAGCAGTGGGACTAGCGGGGATTACGAGCAGTACTTC
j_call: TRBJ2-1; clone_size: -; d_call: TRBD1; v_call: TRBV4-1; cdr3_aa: CASSQESSGTGLYNEQFF; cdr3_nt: TGCGCCAGCAGCCAGGAAAGCTCCGGGACAGGGCTCTACAATGAGCAGTTCTTC
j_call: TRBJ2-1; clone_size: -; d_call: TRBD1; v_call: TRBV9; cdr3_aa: CASSPGQVVGYNEQFF; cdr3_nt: TGTGCCAGCAGCCCCGGACAGGTCGTCGGGTACAATGAGCAGTTCTTC
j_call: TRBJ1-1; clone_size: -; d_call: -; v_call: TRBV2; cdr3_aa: CATQTFMNTEAFF; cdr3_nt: TGTGCCACCCAGACATTCATGAACACTGAAGCTTTCTTT
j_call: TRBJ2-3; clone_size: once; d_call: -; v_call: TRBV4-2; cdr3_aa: CASSPLAPKEKDTQYF; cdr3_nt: TGTGCCAGCAGCCCCCTAGCCCCGAAAGAGAAAGATACGCAGTATTTT
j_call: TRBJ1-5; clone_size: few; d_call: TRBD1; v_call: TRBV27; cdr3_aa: CASSLGTGWQPQHF; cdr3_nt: TGTGCCAGCAGTCTCGGGACAGGGTGGCAGCCCCAGCATTTT
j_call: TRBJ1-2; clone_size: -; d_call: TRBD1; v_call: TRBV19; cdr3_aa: CASKGTDYGYTF; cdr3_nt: TGTGCCAGTAAAGGGACAGACTATGGCTACACCTTC
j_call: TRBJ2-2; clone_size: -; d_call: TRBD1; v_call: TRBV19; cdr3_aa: CASSNWYGTGVVHTNTGELFF; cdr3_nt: TGTGCCAGTAGTAATTGGTACGGGACAGGGGTTGTGCACACGAACACCGGGGAGCTGTTTTTT
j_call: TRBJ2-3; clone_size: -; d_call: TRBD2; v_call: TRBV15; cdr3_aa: CATSRGLAGGIFTDTQYF; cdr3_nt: TGTGCCACCAGCAGAGGTCTAGCGGGAGGGATATTCACAGATACGCAGTATTTT
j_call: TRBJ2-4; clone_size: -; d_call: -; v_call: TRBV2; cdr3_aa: CASSEGTGIWEDIQYF; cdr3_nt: TGTGCCAGCAGTGAAGGAACAGGGATTTGGGAGGACATTCAGTACTTC
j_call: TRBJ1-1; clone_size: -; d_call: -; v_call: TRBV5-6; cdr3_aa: CASSLAAALSESNEAFF; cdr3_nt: TGTGCCAGCAGCTTGGCCGCGGCCCTTTCTGAATCCAATGAAGCTTTCTTT
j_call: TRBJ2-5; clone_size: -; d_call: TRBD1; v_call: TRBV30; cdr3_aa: CAWSVGQGAGQETQYF; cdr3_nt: TGTGCCTGGAGTGTTGGACAGGGGGCAGGCCAAGAGACCCAGTACTTC
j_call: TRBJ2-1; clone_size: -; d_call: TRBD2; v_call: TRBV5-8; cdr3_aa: CASSPGTSGTYNEQFF; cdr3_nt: TGTGCCAGCAGCCCCGGGACTAGCGGGACCTACAATGAGCAGTTCTTC
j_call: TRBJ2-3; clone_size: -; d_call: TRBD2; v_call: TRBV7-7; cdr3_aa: CASSPGLGLIFDTQYF; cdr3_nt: TGTGCTAGCAGCCCCGGACTAGGTTTGATTTTCGATACGCAGTATTTT
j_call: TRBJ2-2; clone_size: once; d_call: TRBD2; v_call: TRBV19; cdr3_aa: CASSKAGGSNTGELFF; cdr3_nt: TGTGCCAGTAGTAAGGCGGGAGGGTCGAACACCGGGGAGCTGTTTTTT
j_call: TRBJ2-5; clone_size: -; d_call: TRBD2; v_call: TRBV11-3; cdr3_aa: CASSPGLAGGRETQYF; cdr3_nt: TGTGCCAGCAGCCCAGGACTAGCGGGAGGGCGAGAGACCCAGTACTTC
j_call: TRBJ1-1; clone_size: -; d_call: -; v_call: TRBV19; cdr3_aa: CASSIGGSGAEAFF; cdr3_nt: TGTGCCAGTAGTATAGGGGGGTCTGGGGCTGAAGCTTTCTTT
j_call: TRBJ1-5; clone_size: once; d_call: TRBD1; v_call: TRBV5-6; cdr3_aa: CASSMTGNYQPQHF; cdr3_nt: TGTGCCAGCAGCATGACAGGGAACTATCAGCCCCAGCATTTT
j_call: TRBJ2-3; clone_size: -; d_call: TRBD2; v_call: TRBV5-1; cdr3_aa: CASSFLGLAVTDTQYF; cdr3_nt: TGCGCCAGCAGCTTTCTAGGACTAGCGGTCACAGATACGCAGTATTTT
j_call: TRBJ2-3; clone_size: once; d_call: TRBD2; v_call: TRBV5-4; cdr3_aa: CASTIPGLAGSDTQYF; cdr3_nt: TGTGCCAGTACTATACCGGGACTAGCGGGATCCGATACGCAGTATTTT
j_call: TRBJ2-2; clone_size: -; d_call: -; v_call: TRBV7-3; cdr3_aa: CASSPAGSSNTGELFF; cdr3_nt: TGTGCCAGCAGCCCCGCAGGATCTTCGAACACCGGGGAGCTGTTTTTT
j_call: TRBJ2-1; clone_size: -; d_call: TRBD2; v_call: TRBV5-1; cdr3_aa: CASSLSSGRIYNEQFF; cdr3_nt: TGCGCCAGCAGCTTGTCTAGCGGGAGAATCTACAATGAGCAGTTCTTC
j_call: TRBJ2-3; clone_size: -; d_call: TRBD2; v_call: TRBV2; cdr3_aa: CASRANLAGGGTDTQYF; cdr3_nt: TGTGCCAGCAGGGCCAATCTAGCGGGAGGGGGGACAGATACGCAGTATTTT
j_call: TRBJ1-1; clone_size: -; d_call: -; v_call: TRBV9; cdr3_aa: CASSVQGKMNTEAFF; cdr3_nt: TGTGCCAGCAGCGTACAGGGCAAAATGAACACTGAAGCTTTCTTT
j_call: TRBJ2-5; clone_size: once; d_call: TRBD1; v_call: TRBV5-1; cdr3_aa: CASSPGTGGEETQYF; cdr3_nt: TGCGCCAGCAGCCCCGGGACAGGGGGGGAAGAGACCCAGTACTTC
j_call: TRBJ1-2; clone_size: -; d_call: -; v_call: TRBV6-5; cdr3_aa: CASSYSNTGNYGYTF; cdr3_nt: TGTGCCAGCAGTTACTCGAATACGGGGAACTATGGCTACACCTTC
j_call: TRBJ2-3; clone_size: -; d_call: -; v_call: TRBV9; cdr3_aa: CASSVETRGTDTQYF; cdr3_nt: TGTGCCAGCAGCGTAGAAACTAGGGGCACAGATACGCAGTATTTT
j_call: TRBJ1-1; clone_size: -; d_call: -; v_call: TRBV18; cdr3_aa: CASSTGHMNTEAFF; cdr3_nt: TGTGCCAGCTCTACGGGACACATGAACACTGAAGCTTTCTTT
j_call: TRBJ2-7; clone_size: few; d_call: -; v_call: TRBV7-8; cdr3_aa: CASSPLRAYEQYF; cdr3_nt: TGTGCCAGCAGCCCCCTCCGGGCCTACGAGCAGTACTTC
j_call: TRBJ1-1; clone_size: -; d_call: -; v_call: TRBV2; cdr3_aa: CASSDRANMNTEAFF; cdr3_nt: TGTGCCAGCAGTGATCGGGCGAACATGAACACTGAAGCTTTCTTT
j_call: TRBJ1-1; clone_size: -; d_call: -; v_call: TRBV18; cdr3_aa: CASSRTGENTEAFF; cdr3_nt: TGTGCCAGCTCCCGGACTGGGGAAAACACTGAAGCTTTCTTT
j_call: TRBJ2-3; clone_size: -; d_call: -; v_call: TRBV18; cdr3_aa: CASSPLPVDTQYF; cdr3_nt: TGTGCCAGCTCACCACTTCCAGTGGATACGCAGTATTTT
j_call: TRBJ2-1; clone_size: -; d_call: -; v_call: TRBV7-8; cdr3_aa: CASSLWRDDGYSYNEQFF; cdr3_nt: TGTGCCAGCAGCTTATGGCGTGATGACGGATATTCCTACAATGAGCAGTTCTTC
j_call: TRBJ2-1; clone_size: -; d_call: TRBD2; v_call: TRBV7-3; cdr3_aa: CASSSLAGEFNEQFF; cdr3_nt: TGTGCCAGCAGCTCTTTAGCGGGAGAGTTCAATGAGCAGTTCTTC
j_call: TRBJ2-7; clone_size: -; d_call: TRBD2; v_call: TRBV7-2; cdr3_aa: CASSLGLDKNEQYF; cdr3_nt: TGTGCCAGCAGCTTGGGACTAGATAAGAACGAGCAGTACTTC
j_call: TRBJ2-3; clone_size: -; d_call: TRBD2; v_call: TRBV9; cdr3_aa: CASSVEAGVGTDTQYF; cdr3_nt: TGTGCCAGCAGCGTAGAAGCGGGAGTTGGTACAGATACGCAGTATTTT